The 18 T cell receptor beta chains listed next were all sequenced from one sample in a study of T-cell memory formation after mild COVID-19. TCRdb reprocessed the 5' RACE reads via MiXCR and lists one record per CDR3 protein. The data hold 120,000 or so distinct CDR3 sequences, with approximately 6.2% observed a single time. What was sequenced was PBMCs or a T cell subset sorted from them (not recorded which). These receptors came from an adult woman who had mild COVID-19 (a few samples of this study predate the infection). Cell type and time point are not known.

This clonotype was observed at least ten times. The chain recombines TRBV11-2 with TRBJ1-5, with 7 nucleotides matching TRBD1. CDR1 and CDR2 (germline): SGHAT, FQNNGV. J gave up 1 base and V 3 bases, and 0 bases lay outside the gene matches. This CDR3 region has 14 residues. CDR3 loop: CASSLDRSNQPQHF. The CDR3 bases are TGTGCCAGCAGCTTGGACAGGAGCAATCAGCCCCAGCATTTT. Using reference TRBV11-2 and TRBJ1-5 for the parts outside the CDR3, the full variable domain is EAGVAQSPRYKIIEKRQSVAFWCNPISGHATLYWYQQILGQGPKLLIQFQNNGVVDDSQLPKDRFSAERLKGVDSTLKIQPAKLEDSAVYLCASSLDRSNQPQHFGDGTRLSIL.

This clonotype was counted a few times. The J gene is TRBJ1-1, the V gene TRBV19, with D possibly matching TRBD1 (5 bases). The CDR3 sequence is 16 residues long. Germline V gene sequence: CDR1 LNHDA, CDR2 SQIVND (reference sequence). V lost 0 bases to trimming and J lost 1 base, with 12 bases between them. The CDR3 coding sequence is TGTGCCAGTAGTATAGATCCCCGGGACGGGAACACTGAAGCTTTCTTT. It specifies CASSIDPRDGNTEAFF.

This clonotype was detected ten times or more. The gene calls are TRBV29-1 and TRBJ2-2; no clear D. Trimming stripped 7 bases from V and 4 bases from J, with 7 bases between. The CDR3 is made up of 11 amino acids. Germline V CDR1 and CDR2: SQVTM, ANQGSEA. The CDR3 coding sequence is TGCAGCGCTAGAACCACCGGGGAGCTGTTTTTT. Its protein product is CSARTTGELFF.

This clonotype was seen ten or more times. CDR3 in amino acids: CASSQGAGRSRYTYNEQFF. The DNA of the CDR3 is TGTGCCAGCAGCCAAGGGGCAGGTAGAAGCAGATATACCTACAATGAGCAGTTCTTC. The genes are TRBV14 and TRBJ2-1, with no clear D. Per germline, CDR1 SGHDN and CDR2 FVKESK. There are 19 residues in the CDR3. V lost 1 base and J lost 2, with 21 bases in between. Using reference TRBV14 and TRBJ2-1 for the parts outside the CDR3, the full variable domain is EAGVTQFPSHSVIEKGQTVTLRCDPISGHDNLYWYRRVMGKEIKFLLHFVKESKQDESGMPNNRFLAERTGGTYSTLKVQPAELEDSGVYFCASSQGAGRSRYTYNEQFFGPGTRLTVL.

This clonotype was seen many times. CDR3 protein: CASSLEGDRPQHF. DNA of the CDR3: TGTGCCAGCAGCTTAGAGGGGGATCGGCCCCAGCATTTT. The chain combines TRBV7-6 with TRBJ1-5; D is perhaps TRBD1 (6 bases). Trimming took 1 base from V and 9 from J, leaving 10 bases between them. This CDR3 comprises 13 residues. The germline V gene encodes CDR1 SGHVS and CDR2 FNYEAQ.

This clonotype has only one observation. The rearrangement joins TRBV5-1 to TRBJ2-3; unclear D gene. Germline values: CDR1 SGHRS, CDR2 YFSETQ. V was shortened by 4 bases and J by 0 bases, with 9 bases between the two germline ends. The CDR3 extends over 14 amino acids. CDR3 coding DNA: TGCGCCAGCAGCCGGGTCGACAGCACAGATACGCAGTATTTT. This gives the protein CASSRVDSTDTQYF.

The chain joins TRBV7-3 to TRBJ2-3; TRBD1 might be the D (6 bases). The germline V and J ends were trimmed by 5 bases and 2 bases, with 11 bases remaining between them. Germline V gene data show CDR1 as SGHTA and CDR2 as FQGTGA. The CDR3 totals 14 residues. DNA of the CDR3: TGTGCCAGCAGCGTCACAGGGACCACAGATACGCAGTATTTT. This codes for CASSVTGTTDTQYF.

This chain uses TRBV4-2 with TRBJ2-6; D may correspond to TRBD1 or TRBD2 (5 bases each). Trimming shortened V by 3 bases and J by 1 base, and 7 bases separated the two germline ends. Germline V CDR1 and CDR2: LGHNA, YNFKEQ. The CDR3 totals 15 residues. The CDR3 loop reads CASSQGESGANVLTF. Here the CDR3 DNA reads TGTGCCAGCAGCCAGGGGGAGTCTGGGGCCAACGTCCTGACTTTC.

This clonotype appeared many times. V is TRBV7-3 and J is TRBJ2-3; D is unclear. Germline CDR1 is SGHTA and CDR2 is FQGTGA. The CDR3 sequence is 12 residues long. Trimming left V 5 bases short and J 5 bases short, with 8 bases between. CDR3 nucleotides: TGTGCCAGCAGCCTAAAGGGAGATACGCAGTATTTT. This translates into CASSLKGDTQYF.

V gene TRBV6-2 or TRBV6-3 combines with J gene TRBJ1-4; TRBD1 is a possible D gene (5 bases). This CDR3 has 13 residues. CDR1 MNHEY and CDR2 SVGEGT come from the germline V gene. V was cut by 5 bases and J by 7 bases, with 11 bases left in between. The CDR3: CASSRDGGEKLFF. CDR3 coding DNA: TGTGCCAGCAGTAGGGACGGCGGTGAAAAACTGTTTTTT.

This clonotype has more than one count but fewer than ten. The chain joins TRBV20-1 to TRBJ1-1; no clear D. V lost 6 bases, J lost 1 base, and 9 bases lay in between. Germline V gives CDR1 DFQATT, CDR2 SNEGSKA (reference sequence). The CDR3 sequence is 12 residues long. In nucleotides, the CDR3 is TGCAGTGCACCTCGCCGGAACACTGAAGCTTTCTTT. This sequence encodes CSAPRRNTEAFF.

This clonotype has just a few counts. The rearrangement uses TRBV3-1 and TRBJ1-2, with 10 nucleotides matching TRBD1. Germline trimming cut 4 bases from V and 7 bases from J; bases unmatched to any gene: 6. Germline-derived CDR1 and CDR2 are LGHDT and YNNKEL (reference sequence). The CDR3 runs 14 residues. The CDR3 loop is CASSLRDRGLGYTF. The CDR3 bases are TGTGCCAGCAGCCTTCGGGACAGGGGTCTTGGCTACACCTTC.

The chain couples TRBV2 to TRBJ2-3; tentatively, D is TRBD2 (5 bases). From germline, CDR1 is SNHLY and CDR2 FYNNEI. This CDR3 contains 14 residues. V lost 7 bases and J 4 bases, leaving 15 bases between the germline ends. This CDR3 is CASNQRTSPDTQYF. The CDR3 DNA sequence: TGTGCCAGCAACCAGAGGACTTCCCCAGATACGCAGTATTTT.

This clonotype was detected only once. The V gene is TRBV7-2, the J gene TRBJ2-2, with 7 nucleotides matching TRBD2. Germline CDR1 is SGHTA and CDR2 is FQGNSA. The CDR3 has 15 amino acids. Trimming removed 5 bases from V and 0 bases from J; junction bases left unmatched: 3. DNA of the CDR3: TGTGCCAGCAGCCCGGGGGGAACGAACACCGGGGAGCTGTTTTTT. Translating it yields CASSPGGTNTGELFF.

This clonotype showed up many times. This sequence joins TRBV5-5 and TRBJ1-4; D ambiguous. Per germline, CDR1 SGHKS and CDR2 YYEKEE (reference sequence). The CDR3 extends over 14 amino acids. V lost 0 bases and J 5 bases, leaving 8 bases between the germline ends. CDR3 protein: CASSLVGGNEKLFF. In nucleotides, the CDR3 is TGTGCCAGCAGCTTGGTGGGTGGAAATGAAAAACTGTTTTTT.

A few counts support this clonotype. The chain uses TRBV5-1 and TRBJ1-1; 8 nucleotides align to TRBD1. Trimming cost V 4 bases and J 5 bases; bases outside gene matches: 13. Germline CDR1 is SGHRS and CDR2 is YFSETQ. There are 16 residues in the CDR3. CDR3 in amino acids: CASSPQTGAVRTEAFF. CDR3 nucleotide sequence: TGCGCCAGCAGCCCTCAGACAGGGGCGGTAAGGACTGAAGCTTTCTTT.

This clonotype has a count of ten or more. The rearrangement links TRBV3-1 to TRBJ2-7; 9 bases agree with TRBD2. Germline loops: CDR1 LGHDT, CDR2 YNNKEL (reference sequence). Trimming took 0 bases from V and 2 from J; bases not matched to a gene: 2. This CDR3 contains 15 residues. DNA of the CDR3: TGTGCCAGCAGCCAAGAACTAGCGGGCCCCTACGAGCAGTACTTC. Translation gives CASSQELAGPYEQYF.

The chain links TRBV4-2 to TRBJ2-2, with D possibly being TRBD1 or TRBD2 (5 bases each). The CDR3 runs to 18 residues. V lost 0 bases and J lost 3, with 17 bases in between. Germline V CDR1 and CDR2: LGHNA, YNFKEQ. The CDR3 nucleotides read TGTGCCAGCAGCCAAGATCTGTGGGGCGGGCGACACACCGGGGAGCTGTTTTTT. Translation: CASSQDLWGGRHTGELFF.